One and the same sample provided the 16 T cell receptor beta chains below, sequenced in a study of T-cell reconstitution after alpha-beta-depleted transplantation in children. It was with unique molecular identifiers that the TCRbeta library was prepared. TCRdb itself ran the PCR reads through MiXCR, one entry per CDR3 protein. The sample consists of 250,000 to 400,000 distinct CDR3 sequences, about a quarter of them appearing once. The sequences come from PBMCs, mostly from graft donor cells, collected 180 days after TCRalphabeta/CD19-depleted stem cell transplant. The receptors were gathered from a male patient aged 10-17 years who had a stem cell transplant for acute lymphoblastic leukemia, so the T cells may come from the graft donor.

The rearrangement links TRBV29-1 to TRBJ1-2; 8 nucleotides line up with TRBD1. Germline loops: CDR1 SQVTM, CDR2 ANQGSEA. Losses at the gene ends were 5 bases for V and 4 bases for J; bases not matched to a gene: 6. This CDR3 region has 13 residues. DNA of the CDR3: TGCAGCGTTCCTTCGGGACAGGTCTATGGCTACACCTTC. This gives the protein CSVPSGQVYGYTF.

The chain carries TRBV27 and TRBJ2-2, with D possibly TRBD1 on 5 matching bases. Germline V gene lookup returns CDR1 MNHEY and CDR2 SMNVEV (reference sequence). V gave up 5 bases and J gave up 7 bases, with 20 bases separating them. This CDR3 is built from 16 residues. The CDR3 here is CASSQTGTWGHGELFF. The CDR3 DNA reads as TGTGCCAGCAGTCAAACAGGCACCTGGGGTCACGGGGAGCTGTTTTTT.

This clonotype was detected only a few times. This chain uses TRBV12-3 or TRBV12-4 with TRBJ2-1; D gene uncertain. The CDR3 has 14 residues. V was cut by 2 bases and J by 5 bases, with 10 bases left in between. CDR3 sequence: CASSLTSPDNEQFF. The CDR3 region has the DNA TGTGCCAGCAGTTTAACTTCTCCCGACAATGAGCAGTTCTTC.

Only a few counts were recorded for this clonotype. This sequence joins TRBV7-3 and TRBJ2-1; tentatively, D is TRBD1 (5 bases). V lost 5 bases, J lost 0 bases, and 14 bases lay in between. CDR1 is SGHTA and CDR2 is FQGTGA in the germline V gene. The CDR3 covers 16 residues. CDR3 sequence: CASSPRQSSSYNEQFF. Written as DNA, the CDR3 is TGTGCCAGCAGCCCACGACAGAGCTCCTCCTACAATGAGCAGTTCTTC.

This clonotype was recorded a few times. The chain is built from TRBV7-6 and TRBJ2-7, with 14 nucleotides matching TRBD2. CDR3 length equals 18 residues. Per germline, CDR1 SGHVS and CDR2 FNYEAQ. Trimming removed 5 bases from V and 5 bases from J; junction bases left unmatched: 14. Here the CDR3 reads CASSPSPGTSGSIHEQYF. CDR3 nucleotide sequence: TGTGCCAGCAGCCCAAGTCCCGGGACTAGCGGGAGCATCCACGAGCAGTACTTC.

The chain joins TRBV20-1 to TRBJ2-5; D may be TRBD1 or TRBD2 (6 bases each). CDR3 length: 14 residues. The ends were cut back, 3 bases at V and 5 bases at J, with 16 bases in the middle. From germline, CDR1 is DFQATT and CDR2 SNEGSKA (reference sequence). CDR3 loop: CSASRRGRPETQYF. CDR3 coding DNA: TGCAGTGCTAGCCGACGGGGGCGCCCTGAGACCCAGTACTTC.

This chain joins TRBV6-5 and TRBJ2-1, with no clear D. The CDR3 covers 17 residues. Trimming shortened V by 2 bases and J by 0 bases, and 14 bases separated the two germline ends. Per the germline V gene, CDR1 is MNHEY and CDR2 is SVGAGI. Here the CDR3 reads CASSYRRWESSYNEQFF. The CDR3 DNA reads as TGTGCCAGCAGTTACCGGCGGTGGGAAAGCTCCTACAATGAGCAGTTCTTC.

This clonotype was counted only a few times. V and J are TRBV5-1 and TRBJ2-7, with 10 bases identical to TRBD1. CDR1 is SGHRS, CDR2 YFSETQ, per germline. Trimming removed 4 bases from V and 4 bases from J; junction bases left unmatched: 5. This CDR3 spans 14 amino acids. The CDR3 reads CASSPGTGVYEQYF. The CDR3 coding sequence is TGCGCCAGCAGCCCTGGGACAGGGGTGTACGAGCAGTACTTC.

The chain links TRBV24-1 to TRBJ2-2; TRBD1 matches 7 bases. V shed 8 bases, J shed 5 bases, and the junction held 25 bases outside the gene matches. The CDR3 has 20 residues. Germline V gives CDR1 KGHDR, CDR2 SFDVKD. In nucleotides, the CDR3 is TGTGCCACCACCACACCCCAGACAGGGCCATTCAAGAGACCGACCGGGGAGCTGTTTTTT. Amino acids: CATTTPQTGPFKRPTGELFF.

The V and J genes are TRBV25-1 and TRBJ2-4; TRBD1 matches at 9 bases. V trimming: 2 bases; J trimming: 9 bases; junction bases outside the gene matches: 8. The CDR3 sequence is 15 residues long. Looked up from germline, CDR1 is MGHDK and CDR2 is SYGVNS. The CDR3 spells CASSETGGAGGIQYF. Here the CDR3 DNA reads TGTGCCAGCAGTGAAACAGGGGGCGCAGGGGGCATTCAGTACTTC. The variable domain in full, completed from reference TRBV25-1 and TRBJ2-4, reads EADIYQTPRYLVIGTGKKITLECSQTMGHDKMYWYQQDPGMELHLIHYSYGVNSTEKGDLSSESTVSRIRTEHFPLTLESARPSHTSQYLCASSETGGAGGIQYFGAGTRLSVL.

The V and J genes are TRBV5-1 and TRBJ2-1; maybe TRBD2 (5 bases). The germline gives CDR1 SGHRS, CDR2 YFSETQ. Trimming removed 2 bases from V and 0 bases from J, with 9 bases in between. The CDR3 consists of 15 residues. CDR3 sequence: CASSFTGSSYNEQFF. The CDR3, as DNA: TGCGCCAGCAGCTTTACGGGGAGCTCCTACAATGAGCAGTTCTTC.

The chain carries TRBV5-8 and TRBJ1-4, with D unclear. CDR3 size: 14 residues. Germline V gene sequence: CDR1 SGHTS, CDR2 YDEGEE. Trimming cost V 1 base and J 7 bases, with 11 bases left between them. The CDR3 region is CASSLRGSAEKLFF. Written as DNA, the CDR3 is TGTGCCAGCAGCTTGCGGGGTTCAGCTGAAAAACTGTTTTTT.

The chain recombines TRBV7-6 with TRBJ1-6; TRBD1 is a possible D gene (6 bases). In germline, CDR1 is SGHVS, CDR2 FNYEAQ. The germline V and J ends were trimmed by 7 bases and 13 bases, with 17 bases remaining between them. The CDR3 contains 13 residues. The CDR3 region has the DNA TGTGCCAGCACAAACAGGGCGGGAGCCCCCCTCCACTTT. Amino acids: CASTNRAGAPLHF.

Only a few counts were recorded for this clonotype. The chain carries TRBV10-3 and TRBJ1-4, with a possible D match to TRBD1 (5 bases). With 0 bases removed from V and 8 bases from J, the gap between germline ends came to 10 bases. The CDR3 extends over 14 amino acids. CDR1 and CDR2 from the germline V gene are ENHRY and SYGVKD. The CDR3 DNA sequence: TGTGCCATCAGTGAGTCAGGGGATGGGGAAAAACTGTTTTTT. Its protein product is CAISESGDGEKLFF.

This clonotype has just a few counts. The chain couples TRBV6-5 to TRBJ2-1; possibly TRBD2 for D (5 bases). Trimming pared 0 bases from V and 7 bases from J, leaving 13 bases between. Germline CDR1 reads MNHEY; CDR2 reads SVGAGI. This CDR3 contains 15 residues. DNA of the CDR3: TGTGCCAGCAGTTACTCGGGTCACACGGGGAATGAGCAGTTCTTC. Translated, it gives CASSYSGHTGNEQFF.

This clonotype has more than one count but fewer than ten. This chain links TRBV18 with TRBJ2-7, with TRBD2 identical over 7 bases. V lost 6 bases to trimming and J lost 4 bases; unmatched junction nucleotides: 12. The CDR3 has 15 residues. Germline CDR1 KGHSH, CDR2 LQKENI. DNA for the CDR3: TGTGCCAGCTCCAGCTATACGGACGGGGGGTACGAGCAGTACTTC. Residues: CASSSYTDGGYEQYF.